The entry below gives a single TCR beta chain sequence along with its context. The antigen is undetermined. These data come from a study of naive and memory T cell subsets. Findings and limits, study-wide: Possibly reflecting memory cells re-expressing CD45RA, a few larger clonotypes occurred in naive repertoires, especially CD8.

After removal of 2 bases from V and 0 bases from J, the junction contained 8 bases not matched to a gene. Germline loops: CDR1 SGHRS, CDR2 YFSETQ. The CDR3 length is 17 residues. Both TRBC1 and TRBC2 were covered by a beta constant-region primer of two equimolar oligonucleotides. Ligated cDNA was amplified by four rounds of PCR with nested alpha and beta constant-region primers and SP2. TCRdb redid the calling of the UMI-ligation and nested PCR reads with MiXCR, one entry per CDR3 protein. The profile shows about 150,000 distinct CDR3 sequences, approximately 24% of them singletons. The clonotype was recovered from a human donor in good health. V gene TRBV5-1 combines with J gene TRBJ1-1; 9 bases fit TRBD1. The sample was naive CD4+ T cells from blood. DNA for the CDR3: TGCGCCAGCAGCTTAAACGGACAGGGGAGGATGAACACTGAAGCTTTCTTT. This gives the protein CASSLNGQGRMNTEAFF.